This TCR beta chain was captured in a study of T cells after yellow fever vaccination (dated by TCRdb to about 2019). In the study overall: The SMART-Seq v4 Ultra Low Input RNA kit was used to prepare libraries from fractions with low cell numbers. Two healthy male donors made up the cohort, one aged 18 to 30 years and the other aged 30 to 40 years. Bulk TCR alpha and beta repertoires were sequenced longitudinally to track T-cell clones before and after primary and booster YFV17D yellow fever vaccination. Blood samples were taken at several timepoints before and after primary and secondary immunization, and bulk PBMC replicates and cell subsets were isolated. What the authors observed across the whole study: A small fraction of clonotypes appeared in both the CD4 and CD8 compartments, likely as a result of convergent recombination. Computational filtering was needed because FACS-sorted repertoires could contain abundant contaminating clonotypes from the bulk population. After the booster, most of the clones that had expanded following primary vaccination were detected again (96% of CD4 and around 90% of CD8), which suggests that memory was broadly maintained. The secondary T-cell response was found to be weaker but faster than the primary response, with a peak reached on day 5 rather than on day 15. Because the study included only a couple of donors, the extent to which the findings can be generalized is limited.

From a lookup of the germline V gene, CDR1 and CDR2 are SGHTS and YDEGEE. The CDR3 starts with the cysteine, ends with the phenylalanine, and has 15 residues. The read is trimmed to its CDR3 DNA, 45 bases read in frame from base 1. The V end loses 2 bases and the J end loses 6 bases, and a stretch of 15 bases separates them. TCR cDNA was synthesized by 5'RACE template switching, which introduced a universal primer site and unique molecular identifiers. Priming for cDNA synthesis came from both the TCR alpha and TCR beta constant segments. Library amplification involved two PCR steps, and the second step added sample barcodes and sequencing adapters. Libraries were sequenced on Illumina HiSeq 2500 (2x100 bp) or NovaSeq (2x150 bp). The authors processed their data as follows. Demultiplexing of reads and collapsing into UMI consensus sequences were performed with MIGEC, and V(D)J alignment was carried out with MiXCR. Vaccine-responding clonotypes were defined with edgeR using replicate PBMC samples, requiring FDR below 0.01 and a log2 fold change above 5 up to day 15. Each bulk clonotype received a CD4 or CD8 identity based on whether the sequenced CD4 or CD8 repertoire contained that clonotype at higher abundance. TCRdb trimmed public reads at Q25 via fastp, called clones via MiXCR and kept in-frame beta chains. Entries that share a CDR3 protein sequence are merged under the most common genes and DNA. The authors' filters were not applied to this entry. The sample data list just under 30,000 distinct CDR3 sequences, and 5% of these were observed just once. Clones ranked in the top ten supply about 40% of the sample.

This clonotype was counted many times. Its antigen is currently not known. Per-base qualities were not stored, and no clone one base away is much larger. Read against the paper, the sample's treatment or condition label means: live attenuated yellow fever vaccine strain. A standard Ficoll-Paque protocol was used to isolate PBMCs from peripheral blood. Dynabeads CD4 and CD8 positive selection kits were used to isolate the CD4 and CD8 T-cell fractions. TriZol was used to extract RNA from bulk PBMCs, CD4 and CD8 fractions, and dextramer-positive and dextramer-negative fractions. The sequence was collected from a man aged 25-45 years who received the YFV17D yellow fever vaccine. Sequenced here: CD8+ T cells sorted from PBMCs, sampled 10 days after the yellow fever booster vaccination. This chain is built from TRBV5-8 and TRBJ1-5; possibly the D gene is TRBD1, per 5 matching bases. DNA sequence: TGTGCCAGCAGCTTTATGTCCGACAGATCTCAGCCCCAGCATTTT. It translates to CASSFMSDRSQPQHF.